The next 7 T cell receptor beta chains were all read from a single sample in a study of cytomegalovirus exposure and HLA in healthy donors. The primer mix had 60 Vbeta and 13 Jbeta primers. Assay used: immunoSEQ multiplex PCR; TCRdb lists only in-frame clones, some missing. Among around 100,000 clones listed, roughly three quarters were seen once. What was sequenced was PBMCs. The source is a woman between 18 and 29 years old in good health and CMV-seropositive.

The chain links TRBV10-3 to TRBJ2-7; tentative D call: TRBD1 (6 bases). V was pared by 8 bases and J by 7 bases, with 18 bases between. Germline loops: CDR1 ENHRY, CDR2 SYGVKD. The CDR3 extends over 13 amino acids. CDR3 bases: TGTGCCATCGGGGCCACAGGGACACGGGAGCAGTACTTC. The encoded protein is CAIGATGTREQYF.

The chain carries TRBV15 and TRBJ1-1; 7 bases map to TRBD1. CDR3 length: 15 amino acids. Germline V gives CDR1 LNHNV, CDR2 YYDKDF (reference sequence). The V segment lost 5 bases and the J segment 4 bases; nucleotides outside the gene matches: 10. The CDR3 spells CATSPRTGGGTEAFF. CDR3 DNA: TGTGCCACCAGCCCGCGGACAGGCGGCGGCACTGAAGCTTTCTTT. Full variable domain (outside the CDR3, taken from reference TRBV15 and TRBJ1-1): DAMVIQNPRYQVTQFGKPVTLSCSQTLNHNVMYWYQQKSSQAPKLLFHYYDKDFNNEADTPDNFQSRRPNTSFCFLDIRSPGLGDTAMYLCATSPRTGGGTEAFFGQGTRLTVV.

This chain uses TRBV2 with TRBJ1-1; D uncertain. This CDR3 region has 11 residues. V was trimmed by 5 bases and J by 8 bases, leaving 9 bases between them. Germline assignment: CDR1 SNHLY and CDR2 FYNNEI. The DNA of the CDR3 is TGTGCCAGCAGTAGCATCCTCGAAGCTTTCTTT. The encoded protein is CASSSILEAFF.

The chain links TRBV4-1 to TRBJ1-5, with 11 bases lining up with TRBD1. CDR3 length equals 16 residues. The trim removed 2 bases at V and 7 bases at J, leaving 7 bases unmatched. CDR1 is MGHRA and CDR2 is YSYEKL in the germline V gene. The CDR3, as DNA: TGCGCCAGCAGCCAACCCGGGACAGGGGGTATGCAGCCCCAGCATTTT. Translating gives CASSQPGTGGMQPQHF.

V usage is TRBV7-3 and J usage is TRBJ2-1, with D maybe TRBD1 (6 bases). The V end lost 5 bases, the J end lost 9 bases, and 20 bases lay between the germline ends. The CDR3 is 15 amino acids. Germline-derived CDR1 and CDR2 are SGHTA and FQGTGA. The CDR3 coding sequence is TGTGCCAGCAGCCCAAACCCACAGGGTGACGGTGAGCAGTTCTTC. Its protein product is CASSPNPQGDGEQFF.

The rearrangement joins TRBV27 to TRBJ2-5, with TRBD2 matching over 7 bases. Unmatched junction bases numbered 12, after V lost 0 bases and J lost 5 bases. CDR1 MNHEY and CDR2 SMNVEV come from the germline V gene (reference sequence). The CDR3 spans 17 residues. CDR3 loop: CASSLSIPRLAGETQYF. The CDR3 bases are TGTGCCAGCAGTTTATCCATCCCCCGACTAGCTGGCGAGACCCAGTACTTC.

V gene TRBV2 combines with J gene TRBJ1-3; 7 nucleotides agree with TRBD1. This CDR3 comprises 14 residues. Germline values: CDR1 SNHLY, CDR2 FYNNEI. With 10 bases clipped from V and 4 bases from J, the junction kept 10 bases outside the gene matches. CDR3: CATLGQSVGNTIYF. CDR3 DNA sequence: TGTGCCACGCTGGGACAGAGTGTCGGAAACACCATATATTTT.